These T cell receptor beta chains were read from a single sample in a study of blood T cell repertoires in COVID-19. Clones were read by immunoSEQ multiplex PCR, and TCRdb kept only the in-frame ones, dropping some. The data show hundreds of thousands of clones, more than 75% seen once. Material: PBMCs or T cells enriched from blood (not recorded which). Every receptor here comes from a man in his fifties or sixties who had recovered from COVID-19. Both conserved end residues are part of each CDR3. A D gene is named only where the DNA matches it firmly. Some rows mark clone size as missing; the rest say once, few, many or name a class of expanded clone.

TRBV25-1	TRBJ2-3	16	.	.	TGTGCCAGCAGTGAGGGGACTTCAGCCCTCACAGATACGCAGTATTTT	CASSEGTSALTDTQYF
TRBV30	TRBJ2-3	15	TRBD2	.	TGTGCCTGGAGTGTAGGACTAGCGAGAACAGATACGCAGTATTTT	CAWSVGLARTDTQYF
TRBV6-5	TRBJ1-3	14	TRBD1	once	TGTGCCAGCAGTCGGACAGGGGCTGGAAACACCATATATTTT	CASSRTGAGNTIYF
TRBV25-1	TRBJ1-3	16	.	.	TGTGCCAGCAGTGAATGGAGACGAGACGGTGGAAACACCATATATTTT	CASSEWRRDGGNTIYF
TRBV21-1	TRBJ1-5	16	.	.	TGTGCCAGCAGCAGCCCGCTAAACAGGGTACAGCAGCCCCAGCATTTT	CASSSPLNRVQQPQHF
TRBV9	TRBJ2-3	16	TRBD1	.	TGTGCCAGCAGCCGTTATCTTGGACAGGGCACAGATACGCAGTATTTT	CASSRYLGQGTDTQYF
TRBV13	TRBJ1-3	15	.	.	TGTGCCAGCAGCCGTATAATTGGGCAAAGAAACACCATATATTTT	CASSRIIGQRNTIYF
TRBV7-8	TRBJ1-5	16	TRBD1	.	TGTGCCAGCAGCCCCCTCCGACAGGGGGGCAATCAGCCCCAGCATTTT	CASSPLRQGGNQPQHF
TRBV30	TRBJ2-7	15	.	.	TGTGCCTGGAGTAAGGGGGGGGCGTCTACCTACGAGCAGTACTTC	CAWSKGGASTYEQYF
TRBV18	TRBJ2-3	15	.	.	TGTGCCAGCTCACTTGGGCGGGCACGCACAGATACGCAGTATTTT	CASSLGRARTDTQYF
TRBV7-2	TRBJ2-7	14	.	.	TGTGCCAGCAGCTTAGCGGCTAGTACCAGTGAGCAGTACTTC	CASSLAASTSEQYF
TRBV7-6	TRBJ1-2	15	.	few	TGTGCCAGCAGCTTAGGAGAAGGTCGCGGCTATGGCTACACCTTC	CASSLGEGRGYGYTF
TRBV27	TRBJ2-1	14	TRBD2	.	TGTGCCAGCAGCGTCGTAGCGGGAGGGGGTGAGCAGTTCTTC	CASSVVAGGGEQFF
TRBV30	TRBJ2-7	16	TRBD2	.	TGTGCCTGGAGTGTACACGGAAGCGGGAGCTCCTACGAGCAGTACTTC	CAWSVHGSGSSYEQYF
TRBV4-2	TRBJ2-5	17	TRBD1	.	TGTGCCAGCAGCCAAGAGGCTCCGATGACAGGGGGCGAGACCCAGTACTTC	CASSQEAPMTGGETQYF
TRBV13	TRBJ2-3	15	TRBD1	once	TGTGCCAGCAGTGATTCCGGGACAGGGTTTTATACGCAGTATTTT	CASSDSGTGFYTQYF
TRBV20-1	TRBJ1-4	13	.	once	TGCAGTGCTAGTTATGGGACACCTGAAAAACTGTTTTTT	CSASYGTPEKLFF
TRBV7-2	TRBJ1-1	16	TRBD1	once	TGTGCCAGCAGCCCCCAGGGGGCTATTGCGAACACTGAAGCTTTCTTT	CASSPQGAIANTEAFF
TRBV5-8	TRBJ1-6	14	.	.	TGTGCCAGCACCCCGGCAGGGGTTAATTCACCCCTCCACTTT	CASTPAGVNSPLHF
TRBV11-3	TRBJ2-7	13	.	.	TGTGCCAGCAGCTTATACTACCCTTACGAGCAGTACTTC	CASSLYYPYEQYF
TRBV19	TRBJ1-5	15	TRBD1	.	TGTGCCAGTAGTAAAGGGACAGATAGCAATCAGCCCCAGCATTTT	CASSKGTDSNQPQHF
TRBV10-3	TRBJ2-5	11	.	.	TGTGCCATCAGAGCCGAAGAGACCCAGTACTTC	CAIRAEETQYF
TRBV15	TRBJ1-4	14	.	.	TGTGCCACCAAGGCTTCGGGTTTTTCTGAAAAACTGTTTTTT	CATKASGFSEKLFF
TRBV9	TRBJ2-5	15	TRBD2	.	TGTGCCAGCAGCGCCAGACTAGCGGGCGTTGAGACCCAGTACTTC	CASSARLAGVETQYF
TRBV7-2	TRBJ2-1	16	.	.	TGTGCCAGCAGCTTAGTTAACAGGGAGTTCTCCAATGAGCAGTTCTTC	CASSLVNREFSNEQFF
TRBV21-1	TRBJ1-5	12	.	.	TGTGCCAGCCCCGAGTACAATCAGCCCCAGCATTTT	CASPEYNQPQHF
TRBV2	TRBJ2-4	15	.	once	TGTGCCAGCAGTACACAGGGAGTAGCCAAAAACATTCAGTACTTC	CASSTQGVAKNIQYF
TRBV5-1	TRBJ2-7	15	.	few	TGCGCCAGCAGCTTGGCCCCATCGGAGGCCTACGAGCAGTACTTC	CASSLAPSEAYEQYF
TRBV12-3/TRBV12-4	TRBJ1-4	13	.	.	TGTGCCAGCAGGACTAGGGTTAACGAAAAACTGTTTTTT	CASRTRVNEKLFF
TRBV7-2	TRBJ1-2	14	TRBD1	.	TGTGCCAGCAGGACGGGACAGGGGCTGCGTGGCTACACCTTC	CASRTGQGLRGYTF
TRBV4-3	TRBJ2-1	17	.	.	TGCGCCAGCAGCCTCCAGGTAGAGGGTGCGGGTCACAATGAGCAGTTCTTC	CASSLQVEGAGHNEQFF